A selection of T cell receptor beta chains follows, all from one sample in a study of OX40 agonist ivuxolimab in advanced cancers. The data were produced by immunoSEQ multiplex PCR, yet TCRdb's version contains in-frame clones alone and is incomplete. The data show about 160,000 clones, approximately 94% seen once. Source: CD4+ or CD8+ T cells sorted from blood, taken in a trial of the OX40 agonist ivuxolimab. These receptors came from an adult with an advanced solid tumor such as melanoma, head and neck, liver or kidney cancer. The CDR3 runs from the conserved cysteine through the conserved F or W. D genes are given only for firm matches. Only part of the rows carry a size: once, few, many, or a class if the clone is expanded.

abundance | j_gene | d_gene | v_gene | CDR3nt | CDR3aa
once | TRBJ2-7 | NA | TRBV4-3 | TGCGCCAGCAGCCAAGCCCCGGGGGTCTACGAGCAGTACTTC | CASSQAPGVYEQYF
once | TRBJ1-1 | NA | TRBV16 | TGTGCCAGCAGTAGAGGATCGAACACTGAAGCTTTCTTT | CASSRGSNTEAFF
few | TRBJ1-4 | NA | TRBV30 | TGTGCCTGGACCACCGTTCCCGGGCCAAGGGATGAAAAACTGTTTTTT | CAWTTVPGPRDEKLFF
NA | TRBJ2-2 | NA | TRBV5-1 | TGCGCCAGCAGCTGGGGCGGGGCGAACACCGGGGAGCTGTTTTTT | CASSWGGANTGELFF
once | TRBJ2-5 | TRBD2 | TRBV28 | TGTGCCAGCAGTTCCCCGGGACTAGCGGGGGCCCCCCAAGAGACCCAGTACTTC | CASSSPGLAGAPQETQYF
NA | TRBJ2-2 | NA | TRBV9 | TGTGCCAGCAGCGTAGTCCGAGGGGGGACGGCGAACACCGGGGAGCTGTTTTTT | CASSVVRGGTANTGELFF
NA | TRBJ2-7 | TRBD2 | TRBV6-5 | TGTGCCAGCACCCGTAGCGGGAACTACGAGCAGTACTTC | CASTRSGNYEQYF
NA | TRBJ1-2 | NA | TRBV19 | TGTGCCAGTAGTATAGGCCTTGGCTACACCTTC | CASSIGLGYTF
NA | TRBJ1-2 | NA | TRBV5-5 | TGTGCCAGCAGCCTAGACAGAGGCTATGGCTACACCTTC | CASSLDRGYGYTF
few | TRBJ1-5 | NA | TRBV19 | TGTGCCAGCGGGAAGATCAGGGAGCCCCAGCATTTT | CASGKIREPQHF
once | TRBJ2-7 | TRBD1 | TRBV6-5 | TGTGCCAGCAGTTACTCGTTGGACAGGGGATACGAGCAGTACTTC | CASSYSLDRGYEQYF
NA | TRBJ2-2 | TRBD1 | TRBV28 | TGTGCCAGCACCGTCTCGGACAGGGGGAACACCGGGGAGCTGTTTTTT | CASTVSDRGNTGELFF
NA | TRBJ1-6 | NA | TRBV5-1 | TGCGCCAGCAGCACCGGGACGGCCAGTGGTATTAATTCACCCCTCCACTTT | CASSTGTASGINSPLHF
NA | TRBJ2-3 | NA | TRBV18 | TGTGCCAGCTCCCTTCGGGAATGGACAGATACGCAGTATTTT | CASSLREWTDTQYF
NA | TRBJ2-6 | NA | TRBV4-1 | TGCGCCAGCAGCCAGGGCTTGGGCTCTGGGGCCAACGTCCTGACTTTC | CASSQGLGSGANVLTF
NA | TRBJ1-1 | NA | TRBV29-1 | TGCAGCGTTGAAAGGACTGAAGCTTTCTTT | CSVERTEAFF
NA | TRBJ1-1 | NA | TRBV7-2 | TGTGCCAGCAGCTTATTGCGGGTGAGACGGACTGAAGCTTTCTTT | CASSLLRVRRTEAFF
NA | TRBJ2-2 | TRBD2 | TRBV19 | TGTGCCAGTAGTATTACCCCACTAGCGGGAGCCGGGGAGCTGTTTTTT | CASSITPLAGAGELFF
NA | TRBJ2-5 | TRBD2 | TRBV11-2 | TGTGCCAGCAGTACAAATTCGGGGGGTACGGAGACCCAGTACTTC | CASSTNSGGTETQYF
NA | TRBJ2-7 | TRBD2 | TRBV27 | TGTGCCAGCAGTTCCCCACTAGCGGGATGGGTGCAGTACTTC | CASSSPLAGWVQYF
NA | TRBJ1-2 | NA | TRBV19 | TGTGCCAGTAGTCTGCCACGTGGAAGGGAGGGCTACACCTTC | CASSLPRGREGYTF
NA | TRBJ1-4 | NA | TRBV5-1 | TGCGCCAGCAGCCCGGCAGGGGTGACTAATGAAAAACTGTTTTTT | CASSPAGVTNEKLFF
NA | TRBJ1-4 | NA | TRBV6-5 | TGTGCCAGCAGTTACAGGCATAATGAAAAACTGTTTTTT | CASSYRHNEKLFF
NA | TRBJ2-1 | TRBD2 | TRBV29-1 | TGCAGCCCCCGGACTAGCGGGGGTGAGCAGTTCTTC | CSPRTSGGEQFF
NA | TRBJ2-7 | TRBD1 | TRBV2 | TGTGCCAGCAGTGAAGACAGGGGGGTATACGAGCAGTACTTC | CASSEDRGVYEQYF
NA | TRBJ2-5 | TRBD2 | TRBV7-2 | TGTGCCAGCAGCCCTAGCGGCCCCCAAGAGACCCAGTACTTC | CASSPSGPQETQYF
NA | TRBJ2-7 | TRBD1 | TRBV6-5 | TGTGCCAGCAATCGGGACAGGTTAACTTACGAGCAGTACTTC | CASNRDRLTYEQYF
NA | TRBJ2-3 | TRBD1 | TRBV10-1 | TGCGCCAGCAGCCTGGGACAGGGGGCAGATACGCAGTATTTT | CASSLGQGADTQYF
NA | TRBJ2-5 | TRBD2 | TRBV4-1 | TGCGCCAGCAGCCCGGGGACTAGCGAAGAGACCCAGTACTTC | CASSPGTSEETQYF
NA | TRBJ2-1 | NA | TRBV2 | TGTGCCAGCTCGGGGGGCCGATACAATGAGCAGTTCTTC | CASSGGRYNEQFF
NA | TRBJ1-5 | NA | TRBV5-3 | TGTGCCAGAAGCTTCCGGGACTCAAATCAGCCCCAGCATTTT | CARSFRDSNQPQHF
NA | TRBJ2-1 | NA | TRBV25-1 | TGTGCCAGCAGTGAGGGGACGGCATCCTACAATGAGCAGTTCTTC | CASSEGTASYNEQFF
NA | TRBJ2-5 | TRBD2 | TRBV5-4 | TGTGCCAGCAGCTTGGCCAAGGGGAGCGGGGTTCGAGAGACCCAGTACTTC | CASSLAKGSGVRETQYF